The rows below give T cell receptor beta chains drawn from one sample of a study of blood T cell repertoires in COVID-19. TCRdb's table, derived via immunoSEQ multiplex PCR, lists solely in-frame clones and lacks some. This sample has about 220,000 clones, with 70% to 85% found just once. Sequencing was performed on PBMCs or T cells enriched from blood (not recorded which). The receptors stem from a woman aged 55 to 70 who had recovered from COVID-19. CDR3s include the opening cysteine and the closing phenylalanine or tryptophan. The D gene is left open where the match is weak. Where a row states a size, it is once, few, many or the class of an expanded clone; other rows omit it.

TGTGCCAGCAGCTCCAGGGGCCAGAACACCGGGGAGCTGTTTTTT	CASSSRGQNTGELFF	.	TRBV7-2	.	TRBJ2-2
TGTGCCAGCAGCTTAGATGCGGGAAACATTCAGTACTTC	CASSLDAGNIQYF	.	TRBV11-3	.	TRBJ2-4
TGTGCCAGCAGTGACCAGTTCTCCGGGGAGCTGTTTTTT	CASSDQFSGELFF	.	TRBV2	.	TRBJ2-2
TGTGCCAGCAGCTCAGGTAATGAGCAGTTCTTC	CASSSGNEQFF	.	TRBV7-2	.	TRBJ2-1
TGTGCCAGCAGCGTTGAAATATTTGGGCTTATGAACACTGAAGCTTTCTTT	CASSVEIFGLMNTEAFF	.	TRBV2	once	TRBJ1-1
TGCGCCAGCAGACGGGAGGAAGGGGAGACCCAGTACTTC	CASRREEGETQYF	TRBD2	TRBV5-1	.	TRBJ2-5
TGTGCCTGGAAGGGACTAGCGGGCACAGATACGCAGTATTTT	CAWKGLAGTDTQYF	TRBD2	TRBV30	.	TRBJ2-3
TGTGCCAGCAGCTCAAGTGGACAGGGGTTGCTGTTTTTT	CASSSSGQGLLFF	TRBD1	TRBV7-2	.	TRBJ1-4
TGTGCCAGCAGCTTGGAGGTACCCAGGGGGCGTTGGGACGAGCAGTACTTC	CASSLEVPRGRWDEQYF	TRBD1	TRBV5-5	.	TRBJ2-7
TGTGCCAGCAGTTACTCAGTCGGGAGTAACTATGGCTACACCTTC	CASSYSVGSNYGYTF	.	TRBV6-5	.	TRBJ1-2
TGTGCCAGCAGCCAAGGGCCCCAGGCCTCCTACGAGCAGTACTTC	CASSQGPQASYEQYF	.	TRBV3-1/TRBV3-2	.	TRBJ2-7
TGTGCCAGCAGCGTGGTCCACGGGAACACTGAAGCTTTCTTT	CASSVVHGNTEAFF	.	TRBV9	.	TRBJ1-1
TGTGCCAGCGGGATCTCACTAGCGGGAGGTATGAATGAGCAGTTCTTC	CASGISLAGGMNEQFF	TRBD2	TRBV11-2	.	TRBJ2-1
TGTGCCAGCAGCATCGGACAGGGGATCTATGGCTACACCTTC	CASSIGQGIYGYTF	TRBD1	TRBV7-9	once	TRBJ1-2
TGTGCCAGCAGTTACCGGCCAGCGCAAGCTTACAATGAGCAGTTCTTC	CASSYRPAQAYNEQFF	.	TRBV6-2/TRBV6-3	.	TRBJ2-1
TGTGCCAGCAGAGCGGGGGGCCAAGAGACCCAGTACTTC	CASRAGGQETQYF	TRBD2	TRBV25-1	.	TRBJ2-5
TGTGCCAGCAGCCAAACCGGGACAGTGACAAGGGAGCAGTACTTC	CASSQTGTVTREQYF	TRBD1	TRBV7-9	.	TRBJ2-7
TGCGCCAGCAGACCCGGGCCAACAACAGGTTCCTACGAGCAGTACTTC	CASRPGPTTGSYEQYF	.	TRBV5-1	.	TRBJ2-7
TGTGCCAGCAGCTTAGCTAGCGGGAGGGAGGGAGATACGCAGTATTTT	CASSLASGREGDTQYF	TRBD2	TRBV7-9	.	TRBJ2-3
TGTGCCAGCAGTCTTGGACAGGGGCTCTCTGGAAACACCATATATTTT	CASSLGQGLSGNTIYF	TRBD1	TRBV7-6	.	TRBJ1-3
TGTGCCAGCAGTTACTCAAGGGGCAGGGTGGGCACTGAAGCTTTCTTT	CASSYSRGRVGTEAFF	.	TRBV6-5	once	TRBJ1-1
TGTGCCAGCAGCTTATCGGGGCAGGGGTTTGGGAACACTGAAGCTTTCTTT	CASSLSGQGFGNTEAFF	.	TRBV11-3	.	TRBJ1-1
TGTGCCAGCAGCCTCTGGTCCGGACTACTACAAGAGACCCAGTACTTC	CASSLWSGLLQETQYF	.	TRBV5-4	.	TRBJ2-5
TGCGCCAGCAGCCCCAGGGGGGGAAACACCATATATTTT	CASSPRGGNTIYF	TRBD1	TRBV4-3	.	TRBJ1-3
TGTGCCATCCGGGGGGATGGCGAAAAACTGTTTTTT	CAIRGDGEKLFF	.	TRBV3-1/TRBV3-2	.	TRBJ1-4
TGCGCCAGCAATCAACAGGGGGCCTACCAAGAGACCCAGTACTTC	CASNQQGAYQETQYF	TRBD1	TRBV10-2	.	TRBJ2-5
TGTGCCAGTAGTACAGGATCGTACTATGGCTACACCTTC	CASSTGSYYGYTF	.	TRBV19	.	TRBJ1-2
TGCGCCAGCAGCCAAGATTGGGGGCAAACTGAAAAACTGTTTTTT	CASSQDWGQTEKLFF	.	TRBV4-3	.	TRBJ1-4
TGTGCCAGCAGCGCAGGGGAGTGGAATCAGCCCCAGCATTTT	CASSAGEWNQPQHF	.	TRBV28	.	TRBJ1-5
TGTGCCAGTACTCCGACAGGGCCGAACACCGGGGAGCTGTTTTTT	CASTPTGPNTGELFF	TRBD1	TRBV19	.	TRBJ2-2
TGTGCCAGCAGCGTAGCGGCCCACTCAAACAATGAGCAGTTCTTC	CASSVAAHSNNEQFF	.	TRBV2	.	TRBJ2-1
TGTGCCAGCAGCTCACCCGAGGGATGGCAGTTCTTC	CASSSPEGWQFF	.	TRBV7-8	.	TRBJ2-1
TGCGCCAGCAGCTTGCGGCCGGGCGCCGGAGGTGGTGAGCAGTTCTTC	CASSLRPGAGGGEQFF	.	TRBV5-1	.	TRBJ2-1
TGTGCCAGCAGCTCCGGGACAGGGGTTTACGAGCAGTACTTC	CASSSGTGVYEQYF	TRBD1	TRBV3-1/TRBV3-2	.	TRBJ2-7
TGTGCCAGCAGCCCTAGTGGCGGGACTCCTACACGAGGGACTGAAGCTTTCTTT	CASSPSGGTPTRGTEAFF	.	TRBV7-3	.	TRBJ1-1
TGTGCCAGCAGCTTAGGTGGAGGGGGCTGGGACACTGAAGCTTTCTTT	CASSLGGGGWDTEAFF	TRBD1	TRBV11-3	once	TRBJ1-1
TGTGCCAGCAGCTTTAGGGGCGCGAACGCTGAAGCTTTCTTT	CASSFRGANAEAFF	.	TRBV7-8	.	TRBJ1-1
TGTGCCAGCAGGGCTAGACAGGACTTCGGGGACACTGAAGCTTTCTTT	CASRARQDFGDTEAFF	.	TRBV11-1	.	TRBJ1-1
TGTGCCAGCAGCTTAGTGGAACTAGCGGGGGGGCTAAATGAGCAGTTCTTC	CASSLVELAGGLNEQFF	TRBD2	TRBV7-8	.	TRBJ2-1
TGTGCCAGCAGCTTAACTGCGATCCCTAGCGGGGGGTCCTACAATGAGCAGTTCTTC	CASSLTAIPSGGSYNEQFF	TRBD2	TRBV7-3	.	TRBJ2-1
TGTGCCAGCAGCCAAGACCTGACCGGGAGGGTAGGCTACACCTTC	CASSQDLTGRVGYTF	.	TRBV3-1/TRBV3-2	.	TRBJ1-2
TGCGCCAGCAGCCCGGGATCAGGTGCTAACTATGGCTACACCTTC	CASSPGSGANYGYTF	.	TRBV4-1	.	TRBJ1-2
TGTGCCAGCAGCCGTTCCGGGACAGGGGAAGAGACCCAGTACTTC	CASSRSGTGEETQYF	TRBD1	TRBV3-1/TRBV3-2	.	TRBJ2-5
TGTGCCAGCAGTGCACAGGGTGGGACTGAAGCTTTCTTT	CASSAQGGTEAFF	.	TRBV2	.	TRBJ1-1
TGTGCCATCAGTAGGGGGCCGAGCTCTGGAAACACCATATATTTT	CAISRGPSSGNTIYF	TRBD1	TRBV10-3	.	TRBJ1-3
TGTGCCAGCAGTTACGACGAAAACCTAGCCGGTGGCTACACCTTC	CASSYDENLAGGYTF	.	TRBV6-5	.	TRBJ1-2
TGTGCCAGCGCAGGAATTTCTGGAAACACCATATATTTT	CASAGISGNTIYF	.	TRBV5-8	.	TRBJ1-3
TGCGCCAGCAGCCCGATGACAGACACAGATACGCAGTATTTT	CASSPMTDTDTQYF	.	TRBV5-1	.	TRBJ2-3
TGTGCCAGCAGTTACTCGGAATTGGGACACTCCTACGAGCAGTACTTC	CASSYSELGHSYEQYF	.	TRBV6-2/TRBV6-3	.	TRBJ2-7
TGCGCCAGCAGCTTGGTGAGCGGCCGCACAGATACGCAGTATTTT	CASSLVSGRTDTQYF	.	TRBV5-1	once	TRBJ2-3
TGTGCCAGTAGCCAAACCGGGACAGGGGATCGGGAGCAGTACTTC	CASSQTGTGDREQYF	TRBD1	TRBV19	few	TRBJ2-7
TGTGCCAGCAGCAACAGGGTCAGTGGGGCCAACGTCCTGACTTTC	CASSNRVSGANVLTF	.	TRBV6-5	.	TRBJ2-6
TGTGCCAGCTCACCAAACGCAGGGGAGAACACTGAAGCTTTCTTT	CASSPNAGENTEAFF	.	TRBV18	.	TRBJ1-1
TGCGCCAGCAGCTTACAGATGGAGGTCTACAATGAGCAGTTCTTC	CASSLQMEVYNEQFF	.	TRBV5-1	.	TRBJ2-1